The 6 T cell receptor beta chains below come from one sample, sequenced in a study of cytomegalovirus exposure and HLA in healthy donors. Primers: 60 Vbeta forward and 13 Jbeta reverse. Generated by immunoSEQ multiplex PCR, the TCRdb table keeps only in-frame clones and is missing some. The sample lists some 200,000 clones, more than 60% seen once, with 2.7% in the top ten. Sequencing was performed on PBMCs. These receptors came from a woman aged 55-70 years in good health and CMV-seropositive.

The V and J genes are TRBV30 and TRBJ1-5; D is undetermined. This CDR3 is built from 13 residues. Trimming took off 2 bases at V and 3 bases at J, with 8 bases between the two ends. Germline CDR1 and CDR2: GTSNPN and SVGIG (reference sequence). This chain's CDR3 is CAWSFPNNQPQHF. The CDR3 bases are TGTGCCTGGAGTTTCCCCAACAATCAGCCCCAGCATTTT.

V is TRBV6-1 and J is TRBJ1-5; weak D call: TRBD1 (6 bases). CDR1 and CDR2 (germline): MNHNS, SASEGT. V dropped 1 base and J dropped 7 bases, with 14 bases sitting between them. This CDR3 is built from 15 residues. The CDR3 spells CASSEVWAGDQPQHF. CDR3 DNA sequence: TGTGCCAGCAGTGAAGTCTGGGCAGGGGACCAGCCCCAGCATTTT.

This clone was seen only once. V is TRBV7-2 and J is TRBJ1-2, with 8 bases aligning to TRBD1. The germline gives CDR1 SGHTA, CDR2 FQGNSA. CDR3 size: 14 residues. V shed 1 base and J 4 bases; nucleotides not matched to a gene: 2. The CDR3 DNA is TGTGCCAGCAGCTTAGGACAGGGGAGCTATGGCTACACCTTC. Protein: CASSLGQGSYGYTF.

This chain uses TRBV11-1 with TRBJ2-7; TRBD1 aligns across 11 bases. This CDR3 is 15 amino acids long. After removal of 4 bases from V and 4 bases from J, the junction contained 6 bases not matched to a gene. Germline V CDR1 and CDR2: SGHAT, FQDESV (reference sequence). The CDR3 sequence is CASSSPDRGQYEQYF. CDR3 DNA: TGTGCCAGCAGCTCCCCGGACAGGGGGCAATACGAGCAGTACTTC.

This clone has only a few counts. The chain carries TRBV27 and TRBJ2-1; perhaps TRBD2 as D (5 bases). The germline V gene encodes CDR1 MNHEY and CDR2 SMNVEV (reference sequence). The CDR3 is 12 residues long. Trimming shortened V by 5 bases and J by 7 bases, and 9 bases separated the two germline ends. This CDR3 reads CASSTSLNEQFF. CDR3 nucleotide sequence: TGTGCCAGCAGTACTAGTTTGAATGAGCAGTTCTTC.

The V and J genes are TRBV25-1 and TRBJ2-7; perhaps TRBD2 as D (5 bases). V lost 0 bases to trimming and J lost 0 bases, with 9 bases between them. CDR1 is MGHDK and CDR2 is SYGVNS in the germline V gene. The CDR3 covers 15 residues. The CDR3 protein is CASSEYGSPSYEQYF. Here the CDR3 DNA reads TGTGCCAGCAGTGAATATGGGAGTCCCTCCTACGAGCAGTACTTC.